These 10 T cell receptor beta chains came from one sample sequenced in a study of T cell responses to AZD1222 COVID-19 vaccine. Profiling relied on immunoSEQ multiplex PCR, and the TCRdb table lists in-frame clones only, not all of them. The table includes approximately 180,000 clones, about 92% detected once. The sample was peripheral blood, taken on day 0 of AZD1222 vaccination. These receptor sequences come from an adult in good health.

V gene TRBV12-3 or TRBV12-4 combines with J gene TRBJ2-1, with D possibly being TRBD2 (5 bases). This CDR3 contains 12 residues. V was pared by 5 bases and J by 8 bases, with 10 bases between. The CDR3 coding sequence is TGTGCCAGCAGTCCAAGCGGTCATGAGCAGTTCTTC. Protein sequence: CASSPSGHEQFF.

CDR3 residues: CASSSPTESSYNEQFF. CDR3 DNA: TGTGCCAGTAGTAGTCCGACGGAGAGCTCCTACAATGAGCAGTTCTTC. The V call is TRBV19, the J call TRBJ2-1; no reliable D call. Germline-derived CDR1 and CDR2 are LNHDA and SQIVND (reference sequence). The CDR3 loop spans 16 amino acids. V was trimmed by 4 bases and J by 0 bases, leaving 13 bases between them.

CDR3 residues: CASSYESGGSYGYTF. The DNA for the CDR3 is TGTGCCAGCAGTTACGAAAGCGGGGGGAGCTATGGCTACACCTTC. J is TRBJ1-2 and V is TRBV6-2 or TRBV6-3; D is possibly TRBD1 (5 bases). CDR1 is MNHEY, CDR2 SVGEGT, per germline. This CDR3 region has 15 residues. Trimming removed 2 bases from V and 4 bases from J, with 14 bases in between.

The V gene is TRBV11-2, the J gene TRBJ2-7; D is tentatively TRBD1 or TRBD2 (5 bases each). The CDR3 totals 14 residues. Germline loops: CDR1 SGHAT, CDR2 FQNNGV. Trimming took off 3 bases at V and 6 bases at J, with 15 bases between the two ends. CDR3 sequence (DNA): TGTGCCAGCAGCTTCCAGGGACCCCGGGGCGAGCAGTACTTC. The encoded protein is CASSFQGPRGEQYF. The whole variable domain, remainder taken from reference TRBV11-2 and TRBJ2-7, is EAGVAQSPRYKIIEKRQSVAFWCNPISGHATLYWYQQILGQGPKLLIQFQNNGVVDDSQLPKDRFSAERLKGVDSTLKIQPAKLEDSAVYLCASSFQGPRGEQYFGPGTRLTVT.

The J gene is TRBJ1-2, the V gene TRBV19; no clear D gene. Between the trimmed V and J ends, which lost 0 bases and 2 bases, there was a span of 10 bases. The CDR3 has 15 residues. CDR1 LNHDA and CDR2 SQIVND come from the germline V gene (reference sequence). CDR3 residues: CASSIEVPSNYGYTF. The CDR3 DNA reads as TGTGCCAGTAGTATAGAAGTCCCTTCGAACTATGGCTACACCTTC.

V and J are TRBV18 and TRBJ2-7, with 11 bases that match TRBD2. V dropped 2 bases and J dropped 6; count of bases not matched to a gene: 9. The CDR3 runs 16 residues. Germline CDR1 is KGHSH and CDR2 is LQKENI. The CDR3 region is CASSPSLAGGLSEQYF. CDR3 DNA sequence: TGTGCCAGCTCACCAAGTCTAGCGGGAGGACTCAGCGAGCAGTACTTC.

The chain couples TRBV28 to TRBJ2-7; the D gene is possibly TRBD1 (6 bases). V was pared by 1 base and J by 0 bases, with 10 bases between. CDR1 and CDR2 from the germline V gene are MDHEN and SYDVKM. The length of the CDR3 is 15 residues. The CDR3 DNA sequence: TGTGCCAGCAGTTTATTACAGGGTCCCTCCTACGAGCAGTACTTC. Its protein product is CASSLLQGPSYEQYF.

J is TRBJ1-3 and V is TRBV5-1; TRBD1 matches 8 bases. Germline loops: CDR1 SGHRS, CDR2 YFSETQ. The CDR3 has 17 residues. V gave up 3 bases and J gave up 0 bases; unmatched junction bases: 8. In DNA form, the CDR3 reads TGCGCCAGCAGCTATTTAGGACAGGGAATCTCTGGAAACACCATATATTTT. As protein: CASSYLGQGISGNTIYF.

J is TRBJ1-1 and V is TRBV7-9; D might be TRBD1 (6 bases). The CDR3 is 14 amino acids. V was cut by 1 base and J by 7 bases, with 13 bases left in between. The germline V gene has CDR1 SEHNR and CDR2 FQNEAQ (reference sequence). CDR3 protein: CASSLVMTGLEAFF. The CDR3, as DNA: TGTGCCAGCAGCTTAGTGATGACAGGCCTTGAAGCTTTCTTT.

The V and J genes are TRBV5-4 and TRBJ1-1; 9 bases align to TRBD1. The J segment lost 4 bases and the V segment lost 0 bases, leaving 7 bases of the junction unmatched. CDR1 is SGHNT and CDR2 is YYREEE in the germline V gene (reference sequence). This CDR3 contains 16 residues. The CDR3 protein is CASSLDRGLAGTEAFF. DNA for the CDR3: TGTGCCAGCAGCTTGGACAGGGGGCTAGCCGGCACTGAAGCTTTCTTT.